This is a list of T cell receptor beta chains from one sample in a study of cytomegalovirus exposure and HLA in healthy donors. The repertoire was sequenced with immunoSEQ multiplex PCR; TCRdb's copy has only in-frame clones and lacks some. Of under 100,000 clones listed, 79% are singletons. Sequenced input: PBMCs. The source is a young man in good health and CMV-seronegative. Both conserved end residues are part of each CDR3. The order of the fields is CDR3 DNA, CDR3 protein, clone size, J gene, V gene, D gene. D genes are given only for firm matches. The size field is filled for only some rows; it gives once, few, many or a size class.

CDR3nt: TGTGCCACCAGAAGAGAATCCACCGGGGAGCTGTTTTTT
CDR3aa: CATRRESTGELFF
abundance: -
j_gene: TRBJ2-2
v_gene: TRBV6-5
d_gene: -

CDR3nt: TGTGCCAGCAGCGTGAACCTACGCCACGGTAACACCGGGGAGCTGTTTTTT
CDR3aa: CASSVNLRHGNTGELFF
abundance: -
j_gene: TRBJ2-2
v_gene: TRBV9
d_gene: -

CDR3nt: TGTGCCAGCAGCGTGGGCGGGAGGGTCACAGATACGCAGTATTTT
CDR3aa: CASSVGGRVTDTQYF
abundance: few
j_gene: TRBJ2-3
v_gene: TRBV9
d_gene: TRBD2

CDR3nt: TGTGCCAGCAGCTCCCAGATTTTGAACACTGAAGCTTTCTTT
CDR3aa: CASSSQILNTEAFF
abundance: -
j_gene: TRBJ1-1
v_gene: TRBV5-4
d_gene: -

CDR3nt: TGTGCCAGCAGCCCCCCAGGTCGTATCTCTGGAAACACCATATATTTT
CDR3aa: CASSPPGRISGNTIYF
abundance: -
j_gene: TRBJ1-3
v_gene: TRBV28
d_gene: -

CDR3nt: TGTGCCAGAAAATTATACGGGGGGCCTACAGATACGCAGTATTTT
CDR3aa: CARKLYGGPTDTQYF
abundance: -
j_gene: TRBJ2-3
v_gene: TRBV30
d_gene: -

CDR3nt: TGTGCCAGCAGCCAAGCCTACCATGAGCAGTTCTTC
CDR3aa: CASSQAYHEQFF
abundance: -
j_gene: TRBJ2-1
v_gene: TRBV14
d_gene: -

CDR3nt: TGTGCCACCAGGCCGAACTCCCGGGACAGGGATGGCTACACCTTC
CDR3aa: CATRPNSRDRDGYTF
abundance: -
j_gene: TRBJ1-2
v_gene: TRBV15
d_gene: TRBD1

CDR3nt: TGTGCCAGCAGCTCGGGACTAGCGGGAGAGTACTTC
CDR3aa: CASSSGLAGEYF
abundance: -
j_gene: TRBJ2-5
v_gene: TRBV7-9
d_gene: TRBD2

CDR3nt: TGTGCCAGCAGTTTTGGAGGGGCCTACAATCAGCCCCAGCATTTT
CDR3aa: CASSFGGAYNQPQHF
abundance: -
j_gene: TRBJ1-5
v_gene: TRBV28
d_gene: -

CDR3nt: TGTGCCTGGAGTGTACAAGGGCCGGGACAGGGTCTTTTTCAGCCCCAGCATTTT
CDR3aa: CAWSVQGPGQGLFQPQHF
abundance: -
j_gene: TRBJ1-5
v_gene: TRBV30
d_gene: TRBD1

CDR3nt: TGTGCCAGTAGCACCAGGGTCCATGAGCAGTTCTTC
CDR3aa: CASSTRVHEQFF
abundance: few
j_gene: TRBJ2-1
v_gene: TRBV19
d_gene: -

CDR3nt: TGCGCCAGCAGCCAAGAGCCAGCGGGAGGGTACGAGCAGTACTTC
CDR3aa: CASSQEPAGGYEQYF
abundance: -
j_gene: TRBJ2-7
v_gene: TRBV4-3
d_gene: TRBD2

CDR3nt: TGTGCCAGCAGTACACAGGGGTATCCCTATAATTCACCCCTCCACTTT
CDR3aa: CASSTQGYPYNSPLHF
abundance: -
j_gene: TRBJ1-6
v_gene: TRBV28
d_gene: TRBD1

CDR3nt: TGTGCCACTTCCACAGGGGGCTATGGCTACACCTTC
CDR3aa: CATSTGGYGYTF
abundance: -
j_gene: TRBJ1-2
v_gene: TRBV10-3
d_gene: TRBD1

CDR3nt: TGTGCCAGCAGGCCAGGTAGCAATCAGCCCCAGCATTTT
CDR3aa: CASRPGSNQPQHF
abundance: -
j_gene: TRBJ1-5
v_gene: TRBV6-5
d_gene: -

CDR3nt: TGTGCCAGCAGCAAACCGGGACAGGGGGCATACGAGCAGTACTTC
CDR3aa: CASSKPGQGAYEQYF
abundance: -
j_gene: TRBJ2-7
v_gene: TRBV7-9
d_gene: TRBD1

CDR3nt: TGTGCCAGCAGCCAAGGGGCAGCGAACACCGGGGAGCTGTTTTTT
CDR3aa: CASSQGAANTGELFF
abundance: -
j_gene: TRBJ2-2
v_gene: TRBV14
d_gene: -

CDR3nt: TGTGCCTCCCGTGGGAGCTCCTACGAGCAGTACTTC
CDR3aa: CASRGSSYEQYF
abundance: -
j_gene: TRBJ2-7
v_gene: TRBV7-2
d_gene: -

CDR3nt: TGTGCCAGCAGTTTGAGCGGCCTATCCTACGAGCAGTACTTC
CDR3aa: CASSLSGLSYEQYF
abundance: -
j_gene: TRBJ2-7
v_gene: TRBV6-5
d_gene: -

CDR3nt: TGTGCCAGCAGCCGGGAAGCGAGCTCCTACGAGCAGTACTTC
CDR3aa: CASSREASSYEQYF
abundance: -
j_gene: TRBJ2-7
v_gene: TRBV6-4
d_gene: -

CDR3nt: TGCGCCAGCAGTGAGCCGACTAGCGGGCCGACCTACAATGAGCAGTTCTTC
CDR3aa: CASSEPTSGPTYNEQFF
abundance: -
j_gene: TRBJ2-1
v_gene: TRBV10-1
d_gene: TRBD2

CDR3nt: TGTGCCACCAGCAGAGATGTGAGCGGGAGGGGATCCGGGGAGCTGTTTTTT
CDR3aa: CATSRDVSGRGSGELFF
abundance: -
j_gene: TRBJ2-2
v_gene: TRBV15
d_gene: TRBD2

CDR3nt: TGTGCCAGCAGCGTAGGGTTCCGCCAGTCTGGTGAAAAACTGTTTTTT
CDR3aa: CASSVGFRQSGEKLFF
abundance: -
j_gene: TRBJ1-4
v_gene: TRBV9
d_gene: -

CDR3nt: TGTGCCAGCAGCTCCGGGACAGTCGTCCGTGAGCAGTTCTTC
CDR3aa: CASSSGTVVREQFF
abundance: -
j_gene: TRBJ2-1
v_gene: TRBV5-6
d_gene: TRBD1

CDR3nt: TGCGCCAGCAGCTTGGGCGCCAGTCAATTGGAGCCCCTCCACTTT
CDR3aa: CASSLGASQLEPLHF
abundance: -
j_gene: TRBJ1-6
v_gene: TRBV5-1
d_gene: -

CDR3nt: TGTGCCAGCAGCTCCCCGACTAGCGGGGGCTACAATGAGCAGTTCTTC
CDR3aa: CASSSPTSGGYNEQFF
abundance: -
j_gene: TRBJ2-1
v_gene: TRBV5-4
d_gene: TRBD2

CDR3nt: TGCGCCAGCAGCCCTTTCAAAACAGGGGATGGGGGTCCAGATACGCAGTATTTT
CDR3aa: CASSPFKTGDGGPDTQYF
abundance: -
j_gene: TRBJ2-3
v_gene: TRBV4-1
d_gene: TRBD1

CDR3nt: TGTGCCAGCACCACCGGGACGGGAGCCTACGAGCAGTACTTC
CDR3aa: CASTTGTGAYEQYF
abundance: -
j_gene: TRBJ2-7
v_gene: TRBV18
d_gene: -

CDR3nt: TGTGCCAGCAGCTTGCCCAGGGTGAGCGAGCAGTACTTC
CDR3aa: CASSLPRVSEQYF
abundance: -
j_gene: TRBJ2-7
v_gene: TRBV5-4
d_gene: -

CDR3nt: TGCGCCACCCCTGGACAGGGGGCTTCGCATAGCAATCAGCCCCAGCATTTT
CDR3aa: CATPGQGASHSNQPQHF
abundance: -
j_gene: TRBJ1-5
v_gene: TRBV5-1
d_gene: TRBD1

CDR3nt: TGTGCCAGCAGCTGGGACAGAAACTACGAGCAGTACTTC
CDR3aa: CASSWDRNYEQYF
abundance: -
j_gene: TRBJ2-7
v_gene: TRBV7-8
d_gene: TRBD1

CDR3nt: TGTGCCTGGAATCAGGGGCTGAACACTGAAGCTTTCTTT
CDR3aa: CAWNQGLNTEAFF
abundance: -
j_gene: TRBJ1-1
v_gene: TRBV30
d_gene: -

CDR3nt: TGTGCCAGCAGCCTCCTCAGCGGGAGGGCCGGTGAGACCCAGTACTTC
CDR3aa: CASSLLSGRAGETQYF
abundance: -
j_gene: TRBJ2-5
v_gene: TRBV9
d_gene: TRBD2

CDR3nt: TGTGCCAGTGGGAGGACGGGGAGCGGAAACACCATATATTTT
CDR3aa: CASGRTGSGNTIYF
abundance: -
j_gene: TRBJ1-3
v_gene: TRBV19
d_gene: -

CDR3nt: TGTGCCAGCAGCTTAGGGGCGACTATTCAGCCCCAGCATTTT
CDR3aa: CASSLGATIQPQHF
abundance: -
j_gene: TRBJ1-5
v_gene: TRBV7-8
d_gene: -

CDR3nt: TGTGCCAGCAGCTTAGCGGGAGTGACGACAGATACGCAGTATTTT
CDR3aa: CASSLAGVTTDTQYF
abundance: once
j_gene: TRBJ2-3
v_gene: TRBV7-9
d_gene: -

CDR3nt: TGTGCCGGCAGCCCTAGTGCGGGAGCTGAAGCTTTCTTT
CDR3aa: CAGSPSAGAEAFF
abundance: once
j_gene: TRBJ1-1
v_gene: TRBV7-6
d_gene: -

CDR3nt: TGTGCCAGCAGTCCAGGGAGCAATCAGCCCCAGCATTTT
CDR3aa: CASSPGSNQPQHF
abundance: few
j_gene: TRBJ1-5
v_gene: TRBV2
d_gene: -

CDR3nt: TGCGCCAGCAGCCCGTGGCATAGCGGAGCCTCCTACGAGCAGTACTTC
CDR3aa: CASSPWHSGASYEQYF
abundance: -
j_gene: TRBJ2-7
v_gene: TRBV4-1
d_gene: -

CDR3nt: TGTGCCAGCAGTCGCCGACAGAGCTCTAATGAAAAACTGTTTTTT
CDR3aa: CASSRRQSSNEKLFF
abundance: -
j_gene: TRBJ1-4
v_gene: TRBV6-6
d_gene: -

CDR3nt: TGCGCCAGCAGTCCAGGAGGGATTGACTACGAGCAGTACTTC
CDR3aa: CASSPGGIDYEQYF
abundance: few
j_gene: TRBJ2-7
v_gene: TRBV5-1
d_gene: -

CDR3nt: TGCGCCAGCAGCCAAGACGGGGGGACCTACAATGAGCAGTTCTTC
CDR3aa: CASSQDGGTYNEQFF
abundance: -
j_gene: TRBJ2-1
v_gene: TRBV4-1
d_gene: TRBD2

CDR3nt: TGCAGCGTTGAAGCAGAATCCGGCTACACCTTC
CDR3aa: CSVEAESGYTF
abundance: few
j_gene: TRBJ1-2
v_gene: TRBV29-1
d_gene: -

CDR3nt: TGTGCCAGTAGTACGACTCCCTCGATCCGGGTGGCCGGGGAGCTGTTTTTT
CDR3aa: CASSTTPSIRVAGELFF
abundance: -
j_gene: TRBJ2-2
v_gene: TRBV19
d_gene: -

CDR3nt: TGCGCCAGCAGAGAAACAGGGGGCGATGAAAAACTGTTTTTT
CDR3aa: CASRETGGDEKLFF
abundance: -
j_gene: TRBJ1-4
v_gene: TRBV5-1
d_gene: TRBD1

CDR3nt: TGTGCCAGCAGCGGGACAGGTGACACCGGGGAGCTGTTTTTT
CDR3aa: CASSGTGDTGELFF
abundance: -
j_gene: TRBJ2-2
v_gene: TRBV28
d_gene: TRBD1

CDR3nt: TGTGCCAGCAGCTTGTGGGCGAACACTGAAGCTTTCTTT
CDR3aa: CASSLWANTEAFF
abundance: -
j_gene: TRBJ1-1
v_gene: TRBV5-4
d_gene: -

CDR3nt: TGTGCCAGCAGTTCCCGGACAGGGGGGGAGTATGGCTACACCTTC
CDR3aa: CASSSRTGGEYGYTF
abundance: -
j_gene: TRBJ1-2
v_gene: TRBV6-5
d_gene: TRBD1

CDR3nt: TGTGCCTGGAGTGTAGACAGGGTCGAGCAGTACTTC
CDR3aa: CAWSVDRVEQYF
abundance: -
j_gene: TRBJ2-7
v_gene: TRBV30
d_gene: TRBD1

CDR3nt: TGTGCCAGCAGTCTCTTCGGGGAGCTGTTTTTT
CDR3aa: CASSLFGELFF
abundance: -
j_gene: TRBJ2-2
v_gene: TRBV28
d_gene: -

CDR3nt: TGTGCCAGCAGTTACGGGAGGAAAGGGGCCTACAATGAGCAGTTCTTC
CDR3aa: CASSYGRKGAYNEQFF
abundance: -
j_gene: TRBJ2-1
v_gene: TRBV6-6
d_gene: -

CDR3nt: TGTGCCAGCAGCACACAGGGCCTCAAAAACATTCAGTACTTC
CDR3aa: CASSTQGLKNIQYF
abundance: -
j_gene: TRBJ2-4
v_gene: TRBV2
d_gene: -

CDR3nt: TGTGCCAGCAGCTCCCGAAGAGTGTACGTCTTTTCACCCCTCCACTTT
CDR3aa: CASSSRRVYVFSPLHF
abundance: once
j_gene: TRBJ1-6
v_gene: TRBV5-6
d_gene: -

CDR3nt: TGTGCCAGCAGTCCCAGCTACGAGCAGTACTTC
CDR3aa: CASSPSYEQYF
abundance: -
j_gene: TRBJ2-7
v_gene: TRBV7-8
d_gene: -